This record looks at one T cell receptor beta chain sequence and its context. Its antigen is still unknown. This specimen comes from a study of a mutant IDH1 vaccine in newly diagnosed glioma. Here immunoSEQ multiplex PCR was the method, and the copy in TCRdb shows in-frame clones only, minus some. This sample yields around 44,000 clones, of which roughly 80% are seen a single time; less than 7.5% belongs to the top ten. Findings and caveats of the study: Vaccine-induced immune responses were detected in 93.3% of patients.

V lost 4 bases to trimming and J lost 7 bases, with 13 bases between them. CDR3 length equals 14 residues. CDR1 is SNHLY, CDR2 FYNNEI, per germline. Noted time point: week 35, safety follow-up. A single vaccine dose contained 300 ug of mutant IDH1 20-mer peptide, and topical imiquimod was used with it. The clonotype comes from a man aged 35 to 55 with glioma. This rearrangement joins TRBV2 to TRBJ1-4; D is undetermined. The input for sequencing was PBMCs, taken from a glioma patient whose treatment included an IDH1 peptide vaccine. The CDR3 protein is CASSAGDRSEKLFF. CDR3 DNA: TGTGCCAGCAGTGCCGGGGATCGGAGTGAAAAACTGTTTTTT. Looking up the rest from reference TRBV2 and TRBJ1-4 gives the full variable domain: EPEVTQTPSHQVTQMGQEVILRCVPISNHLYFYWYRQILGQKVEFLVSFYNNEISEKSEIFDDQFSVERPDGSNFTLKIRSTKLEDSAMYFCASSAGDRSEKLFFGSGTQLSVL.